Listed below are T cell receptor beta chains from one sample, sequenced in a study of cytomegalovirus exposure and HLA in healthy donors. TCRdb's table, derived via immunoSEQ multiplex PCR, lists solely in-frame clones and lacks some. The data show 150,000 to 200,000 clones, around 77% seen once. Input material: PBMCs. The receptors stem from a man aged 30-40 years in good health and CMV-seronegative. CDR3s include the opening cysteine and the closing phenylalanine or tryptophan. A D gene is named only where the DNA matches it firmly. Not all rows give a size; the values are once, few, many and, for expanded clones, a class.

j_call | clone_size | d_call | v_call | cdr3_nt | cdr3_aa
TRBJ2-7 | . | TRBD1 | TRBV2 | TGTGCCAGCCGACTCTTCGGGCAGGGGGCAGTCGAGCAGTACTTC | CASRLFGQGAVEQYF
TRBJ2-5 | . | . | TRBV15 | TGTGCCACCAGCAGAGATGGTACCGGGAGAGGGCAAGAGACCCAGTACTTC | CATSRDGTGRGQETQYF
TRBJ2-5 | few | TRBD2 | TRBV28 | TGTGCCAGCAGTTTCGGAGCGGGAGGCTGGGAGACCCAGTACTTC | CASSFGAGGWETQYF
TRBJ2-2 | . | TRBD1 | TRBV5-1 | TGCGCCAGCAGCTCGGACAGGGGAAACACCGGGGAGCTGTTTTTT | CASSSDRGNTGELFF
TRBJ2-5 | . | . | TRBV5-4 | TGTGCCAGCAGCTTGGGAGTAGGCGGGGAGACCCAGTACTTC | CASSLGVGGETQYF
TRBJ1-1 | once | TRBD1 | TRBV9 | TGTGCCAGCAGCGTAGATGCAGGGGGCGCGAAAGCTTTCTTT | CASSVDAGGAKAFF
TRBJ1-1 | . | . | TRBV5-1 | TGCGCCAGCAGCTCCAACATGAACACTGAAGCTTTCTTT | CASSSNMNTEAFF
TRBJ2-1 | . | TRBD1 | TRBV7-6 | TGTGCCAGCAGCTTACCGGGACAGGGTTACAATGAGCAGTTCTTC | CASSLPGQGYNEQFF
TRBJ1-1 | . | . | TRBV19 | TGTGCCAGTAGCGGGACATGGAGGAAAGGCTCTGAAGCTTTCTTT | CASSGTWRKGSEAFF
TRBJ1-3 | few | . | TRBV7-6 | TGTGCCAGCAGCTCCCACTGGAGCTCTGGAAACACCATATATTTT | CASSSHWSSGNTIYF
TRBJ2-1 | . | . | TRBV9 | TGTGCCAGCAGCTGGCAGGTTGGTGTCAATGAGCAGTTCTTC | CASSWQVGVNEQFF
TRBJ1-1 | . | . | TRBV7-9 | TGTGCCAGCAGCTTAGCCGGGGAGATAGTGCACACTGAAGCTTTCTTT | CASSLAGEIVHTEAFF
TRBJ1-5 | . | . | TRBV7-9 | TGTTCCAGCAGCCAACTAGATCAGCCCCAGCATTTT | CSSSQLDQPQHF
TRBJ2-1 | . | . | TRBV19 | TGTGCCAGTAGTATAGTCAGTTTAAGAAACAATGAGCAGTTCTTC | CASSIVSLRNNEQFF
TRBJ2-7 | . | TRBD1 | TRBV25-1 | TGTGCCAGCACCCCCCCGGGGGACAGGTCCTACGAGCAGTACTTC | CASTPPGDRSYEQYF
TRBJ2-1 | once | TRBD2 | TRBV15 | TGTGCCACCAGCAGGGATATGGGACTAGCGGGAAATGAGCAGTTCTTC | CATSRDMGLAGNEQFF
TRBJ2-7 | . | TRBD2 | TRBV5-1 | TGCGCCAGCAGCGCAAGGACTAGCGGATACTACGAGCAGTACTTC | CASSARTSGYYEQYF
TRBJ2-2 | . | . | TRBV2 | TGTGCCAGCAATCCGGGACTTGGCACCGGGGAGCTGTTTTTT | CASNPGLGTGELFF
TRBJ1-1 | once | . | TRBV11-2 | TGTGCCAGCAGCTTGTCCGAGATGGAAGCTTTCTTT | CASSLSEMEAFF
TRBJ2-3 | . | . | TRBV5-1 | TGCGCCAGCAGCTTGCGCGTGGAGACAGATACGCAGTATTTT | CASSLRVETDTQYF
TRBJ1-1 | . | . | TRBV7-3 | TGTGCCAGCAGCTTAACTCGGGACTTAGGGATGAACACTGAAGCTTTCTTT | CASSLTRDLGMNTEAFF
TRBJ2-3 | . | . | TRBV18 | TGTGCCAGCTCACCACCGCGCGTTAGCACAGATACGCAGTATTTT | CASSPPRVSTDTQYF
TRBJ2-3 | . | . | TRBV9 | TGTGCCAGCAGCGGACTAGTCCCTAGCACAGATACGCAGTATTTT | CASSGLVPSTDTQYF
TRBJ1-5 | . | . | TRBV28 | TGTGCCAGCAGTTTTGCGGGGCAGCAGCCCCAGCATTTT | CASSFAGQQPQHF
TRBJ2-1 | few | . | TRBV11-2 | TGTGCCAGCAGCTTTCGAGGCACCTACAATGAGCAGTTCTTC | CASSFRGTYNEQFF
TRBJ2-1 | . | TRBD2 | TRBV5-1 | TGCGCCAGCAGCTTGGGGGGACTAGCGGCCTACAATGAGCAGTTCTTC | CASSLGGLAAYNEQFF
TRBJ1-5 | . | . | TRBV9 | TGTGCCAGCAGCATGGTCGGGAATCAGCCCCAGCATTTT | CASSMVGNQPQHF
TRBJ2-7 | . | . | TRBV27 | TGTGCCAGCAGTTTATCGATACAAAACTACGAGCAGTACTTC | CASSLSIQNYEQYF
TRBJ2-7 | . | . | TRBV10-2 | TGCGCCAGCAGGTACTCCTACGAGCAGTACTTC | CASRYSYEQYF
TRBJ2-7 | . | . | TRBV5-4 | TGTGCCAGCAGCTTGGGGGTGAGGGCCTACGAGCAGTACTTC | CASSLGVRAYEQYF
TRBJ2-7 | . | . | TRBV5-1 | TGCGCCAGCAGCCTGGTGAGCTCCTACGAGCAGTACTTC | CASSLVSSYEQYF
TRBJ2-7 | . | . | TRBV6-1 | TGTGCCAGCACCCGGACTGGGTTCTACGAGCAGTACTTC | CASTRTGFYEQYF
TRBJ2-1 | . | . | TRBV7-9 | TGTGCCAGCAGCCTACTACCTGAGCAGTTCTTC | CASSLLPEQFF
TRBJ2-7 | . | TRBD1 | TRBV28 | TGTGCCAGCAAGGACAGGTGGGGATCGTACGAGCAGTACTTC | CASKDRWGSYEQYF
TRBJ2-7 | . | . | TRBV28 | TGTGCCAGCAGTTCCGTGGTGGGAGGTCCCTACGAGCAGTACTTC | CASSSVVGGPYEQYF
TRBJ2-1 | . | . | TRBV5-1 | TGCGCCAGCAGTCCTTTCGGGAATGAGCAGTTCTTC | CASSPFGNEQFF
TRBJ2-1 | . | . | TRBV9 | TGTGCCAGCAGCGGGGGTCGCGGGGGCAGAGGGGATGAGCAGTTCTTC | CASSGGRGGRGDEQFF
TRBJ2-3 | . | . | TRBV5-1 | TGCGCCAGCAGCCCAGGGGACCGAGACTCAGATACGCAGTATTTT | CASSPGDRDSDTQYF
TRBJ1-3 | . | . | TRBV30 | TGTGCCTGGAGTGCCGGAGGGTTTTCTGGAAACACCATATATTTT | CAWSAGGFSGNTIYF
TRBJ1-3 | . | . | TRBV21-1 | TGTGCCAGCAGCAAGGGGCGACAGGGCTACTCCCTTGGAAACACCATATATTTT | CASSKGRQGYSLGNTIYF
TRBJ2-4 | . | TRBD2 | TRBV9 | TGTGCCAGCAGCCCCTATGGGGCTAGCGGGAGGTCGAACATTCAGTACTTC | CASSPYGASGRSNIQYF
TRBJ2-6 | few | . | TRBV30 | TGTGCCTGGAGTGCCAGACCCGGGTCTGGGGCCAACGTCCTGACTTTC | CAWSARPGSGANVLTF
TRBJ2-7 | few | TRBD2 | TRBV25-1 | TGTGCCAGCACGGGACTAGCGGGAGGGCCGAGCTACGAGCAGTACTTC | CASTGLAGGPSYEQYF
TRBJ2-3 | . | . | TRBV7-9 | TGTGCCAGCAGCTCCTCGGGAGCCGCGGATACGCAGTATTTT | CASSSSGAADTQYF
TRBJ1-2 | once | . | TRBV28 | TGTGCCAGCAGGGTGAGGCGTAGCGGAGGCTACACCTTC | CASRVRRSGGYTF
TRBJ2-1 | . | . | TRBV29-1 | TGCAGCGGACAGGTTAATGAGCAGTTCTTC | CSGQVNEQFF
TRBJ2-1 | few | . | TRBV7-6 | TGTGCCAGCAGCTTAGGACAGATTCAGGTCAATGAGCAGTTCTTC | CASSLGQIQVNEQFF